This T cell receptor beta chain was sequenced for a study of blood T cell repertoires in COVID-19. About the study: Both acute and convalescent COVID-19 samples were obtained from the United States, Italy and Spain. In each case, the material was cDNA or gDNA derived from T cells, B-cell-depleted T cells, or PBMCs.

Original methodology: How many nucleated cells were present was estimated from reference gene primer amplification. Clones were sequenced by immunoSEQ multiplex PCR, and TCRdb holds only the in-frame ones, with some missing. V, J and clone size are taken as reported in that table, and D and trimming were inferred from the DNA itself. The data hold 250,000 or so clones, with 86% observed a single time. Per germline, CDR1 MNHEY and CDR2 SVGAGI. The CDR3 covers 12 residues. Deletions cut 6 bases from V and 11 bases from J, with 13 bases between. The origin of this receptor is a man between 35 and 55 years old with active or convalescent COVID-19. Input material: peripheral blood. This sequence joins TRBV6-5 and TRBJ1-4; a weak D match, TRBD1 (5 bases). DNA for the CDR3: TGTGCCAGCAGACGACAGAGAGAGAAACTGTTTTTT. Translated, it gives CASRRQREKLFF.